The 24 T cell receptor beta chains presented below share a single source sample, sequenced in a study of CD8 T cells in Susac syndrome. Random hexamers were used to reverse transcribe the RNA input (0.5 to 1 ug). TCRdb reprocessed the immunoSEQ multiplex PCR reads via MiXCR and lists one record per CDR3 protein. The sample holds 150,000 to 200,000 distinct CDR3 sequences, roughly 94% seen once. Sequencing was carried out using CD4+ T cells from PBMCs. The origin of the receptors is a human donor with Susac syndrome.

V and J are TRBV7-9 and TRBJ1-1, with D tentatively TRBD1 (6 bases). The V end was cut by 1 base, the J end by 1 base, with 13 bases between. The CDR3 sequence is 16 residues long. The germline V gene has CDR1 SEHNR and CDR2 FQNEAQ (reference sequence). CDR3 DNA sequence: TGTGCCAGCAGCTTAGGTCAGGGGCGGGGGAACACTGAAGCTTTCTTT. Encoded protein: CASSLGQGRGNTEAFF.

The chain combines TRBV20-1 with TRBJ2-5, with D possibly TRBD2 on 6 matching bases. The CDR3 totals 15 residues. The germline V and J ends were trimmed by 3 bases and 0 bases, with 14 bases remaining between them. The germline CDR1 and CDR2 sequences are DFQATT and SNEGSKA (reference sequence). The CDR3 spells CSASDGSLYQETQYF. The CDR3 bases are TGCAGTGCTAGCGACGGGAGCTTGTACCAAGAGACCCAGTACTTC.

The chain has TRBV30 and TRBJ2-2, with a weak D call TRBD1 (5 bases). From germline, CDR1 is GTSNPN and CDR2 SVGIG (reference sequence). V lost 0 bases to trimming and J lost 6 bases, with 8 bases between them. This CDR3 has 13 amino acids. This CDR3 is CAWSVQGAGELFF. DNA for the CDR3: TGTGCCTGGAGTGTACAAGGGGCCGGGGAGCTGTTTTTT.

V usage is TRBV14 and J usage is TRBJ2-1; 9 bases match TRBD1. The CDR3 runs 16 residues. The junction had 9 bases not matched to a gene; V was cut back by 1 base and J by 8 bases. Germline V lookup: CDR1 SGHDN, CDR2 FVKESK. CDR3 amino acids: CASSQAGTGRVDEQFF. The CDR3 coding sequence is TGTGCCAGCAGCCAAGCAGGGACAGGGAGGGTAGATGAGCAGTTCTTC.

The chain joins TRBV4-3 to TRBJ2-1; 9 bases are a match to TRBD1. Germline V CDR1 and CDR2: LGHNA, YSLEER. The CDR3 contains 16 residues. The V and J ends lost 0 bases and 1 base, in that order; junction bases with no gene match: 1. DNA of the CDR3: TGCGCCAGCAGCCAAGAGGACAGGGGATCCTACAATGAGCAGTTCTTC. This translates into CASSQEDRGSYNEQFF.

CDR3 nucleotide sequence: TGTGCCAGCAGTTACTCGAGGGGGAAACAGGGGTCCTACGAGCAGTACTTC. Its translation is CASSYSRGKQGSYEQYF. V is TRBV6-5 and J is TRBJ2-7, with TRBD1 identical over 7 bases. This CDR3 is 17 amino acids long. Germline CDR1 is MNHEY and CDR2 is SVGAGI. V lost 0 bases, J lost 1 base, and 9 bases stayed unmatched.

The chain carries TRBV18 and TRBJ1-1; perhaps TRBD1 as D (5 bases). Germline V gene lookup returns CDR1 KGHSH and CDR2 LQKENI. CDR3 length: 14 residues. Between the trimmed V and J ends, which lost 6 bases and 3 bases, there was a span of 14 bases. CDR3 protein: CASSHVGAYTEAFF. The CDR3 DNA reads TGTGCCAGCTCCCACGTCGGGGCGTACACTGAAGCTTTCTTT. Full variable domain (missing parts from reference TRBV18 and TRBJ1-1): NAGVMQNPRHLVRRRGQEARLRCSPMKGHSHVYWYRQLPEEGLKFMVYLQKENIIDESGMPKERFSAEFPKEGPSILRIQQVVRGDSAAYFCASSHVGAYTEAFFGQGTRLTVV.

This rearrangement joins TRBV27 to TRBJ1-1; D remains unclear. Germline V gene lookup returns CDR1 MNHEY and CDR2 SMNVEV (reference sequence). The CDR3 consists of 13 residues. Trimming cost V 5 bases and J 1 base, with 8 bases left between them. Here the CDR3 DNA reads TGTGCCAGCAGTAGCGGGTGGAACACTGAAGCTTTCTTT. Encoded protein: CASSSGWNTEAFF.

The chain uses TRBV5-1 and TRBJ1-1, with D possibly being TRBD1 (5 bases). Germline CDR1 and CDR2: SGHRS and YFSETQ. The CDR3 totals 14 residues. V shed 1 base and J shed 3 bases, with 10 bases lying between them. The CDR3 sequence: CASSLYPGDTEAFF. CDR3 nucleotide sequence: TGCGCCAGCAGCTTGTACCCGGGGGACACTGAAGCTTTCTTT.

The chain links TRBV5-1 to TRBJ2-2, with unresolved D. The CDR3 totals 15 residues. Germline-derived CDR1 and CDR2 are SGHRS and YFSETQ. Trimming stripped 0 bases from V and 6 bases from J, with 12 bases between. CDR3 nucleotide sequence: TGCGCCAGCAGCTTGGAGGAAGGAAAGGCCGGGGAGCTGTTTTTT. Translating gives CASSLEEGKAGELFF.

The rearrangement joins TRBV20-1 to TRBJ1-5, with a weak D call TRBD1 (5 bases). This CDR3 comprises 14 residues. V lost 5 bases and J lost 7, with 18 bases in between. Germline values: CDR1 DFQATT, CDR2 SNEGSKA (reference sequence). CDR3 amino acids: CSARPWQGEQPQHF. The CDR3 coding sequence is TGCAGTGCTCGTCCATGGCAGGGCGAACAGCCCCAGCATTTT.

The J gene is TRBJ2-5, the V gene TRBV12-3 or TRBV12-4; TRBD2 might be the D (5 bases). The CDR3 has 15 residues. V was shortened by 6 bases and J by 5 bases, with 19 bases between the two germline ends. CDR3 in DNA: TGTGCCAGCAGACTGAACAACCCTGAGGGTGAGACCCAGTACTTC. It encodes CASRLNNPEGETQYF.

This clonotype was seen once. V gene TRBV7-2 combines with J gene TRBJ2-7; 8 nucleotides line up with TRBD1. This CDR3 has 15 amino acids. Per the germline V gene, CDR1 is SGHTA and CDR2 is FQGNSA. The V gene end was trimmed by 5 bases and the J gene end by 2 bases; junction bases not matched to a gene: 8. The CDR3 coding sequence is TGTGCCAGCAGCCCCAGCCCGGGACAGGCCTACGAGCAGTACTTC. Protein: CASSPSPGQAYEQYF.

The CDR3 sequence: CASSLDRVSGNTIYF. In DNA, the CDR3 is TGTGCCAGCAGCTTAGACAGAGTCTCCGGAAACACCATATATTTT. V and J are TRBV7-2 and TRBJ1-3; D remains ambiguous. This CDR3 is 15 amino acids long. Germline V gene sequence: CDR1 SGHTA, CDR2 FQGNSA. The germline V and J ends were trimmed by 1 base and 4 bases, with 11 bases remaining between them. Filled out from reference TRBV7-2 and TRBJ1-3, the complete variable domain reads GAGVSQSPSNKVTEKGKDVELRCDPISGHTALYWYRQSLGQGLEFLIYFQGNSAPDKSGLPSDRFSAERTGGSVSTLTIQRTQQEDSAVYLCASSLDRVSGNTIYFGEGSWLTVV.

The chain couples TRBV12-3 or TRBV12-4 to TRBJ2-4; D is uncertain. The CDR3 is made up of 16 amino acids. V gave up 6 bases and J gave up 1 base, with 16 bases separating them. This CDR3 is CASSSRVGMAKNIQYF. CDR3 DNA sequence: TGTGCCAGCAGCTCTCGGGTGGGAATGGCCAAAAACATTCAGTACTTC.

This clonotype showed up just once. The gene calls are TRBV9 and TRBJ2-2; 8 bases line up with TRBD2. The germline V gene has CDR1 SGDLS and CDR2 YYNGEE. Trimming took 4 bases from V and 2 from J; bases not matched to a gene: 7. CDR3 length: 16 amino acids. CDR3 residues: CASSLLAGGNTGELFF. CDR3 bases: TGTGCCAGCAGCCTTCTAGCGGGCGGAAACACCGGGGAGCTGTTTTTT. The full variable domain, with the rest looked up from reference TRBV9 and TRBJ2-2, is DSGVTQTPKHLITATGQRVTLRCSPRSGDLSVYWYQQSLDQGLQFLIQYYNGEERAKGNILERFSAQQFPDLHSELNLSSLELGDSALYFCASSLLAGGNTGELFFGEGSRLTVL.

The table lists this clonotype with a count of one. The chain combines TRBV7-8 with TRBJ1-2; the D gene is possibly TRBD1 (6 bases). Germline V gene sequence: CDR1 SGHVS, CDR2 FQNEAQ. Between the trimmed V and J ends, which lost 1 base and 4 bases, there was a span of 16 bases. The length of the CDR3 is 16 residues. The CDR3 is CASSLVARSGVYGYTF. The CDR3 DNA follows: TGTGCCAGCAGCTTAGTGGCTCGGTCAGGGGTCTATGGCTACACCTTC.

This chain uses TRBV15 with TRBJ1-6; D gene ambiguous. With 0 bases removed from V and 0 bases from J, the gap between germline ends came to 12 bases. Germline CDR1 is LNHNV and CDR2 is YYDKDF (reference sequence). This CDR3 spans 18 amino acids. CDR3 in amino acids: CATSRDHPASSYNSPLHF. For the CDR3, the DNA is TGTGCCACCAGCAGAGATCACCCAGCTAGCTCCTATAATTCACCCCTCCACTTT.

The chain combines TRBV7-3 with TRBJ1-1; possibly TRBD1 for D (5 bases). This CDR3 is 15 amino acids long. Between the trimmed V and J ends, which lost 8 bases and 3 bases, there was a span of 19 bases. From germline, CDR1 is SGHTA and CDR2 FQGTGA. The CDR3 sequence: CASSLGSGMDTEAFF. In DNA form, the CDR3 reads TGTGCCAGCTCCCTAGGGTCAGGGATGGACACTGAAGCTTTCTTT. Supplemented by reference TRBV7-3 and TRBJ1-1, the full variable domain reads GAGVSQTPSNKVTEKGKYVELRCDPISGHTALYWYRQSLGQGPEFLIYFQGTGAADDSGLPNDRFFAVRPEGSVSTLKIQRTERGDSAVYLCASSLGSGMDTEAFFGQGTRLTVV.

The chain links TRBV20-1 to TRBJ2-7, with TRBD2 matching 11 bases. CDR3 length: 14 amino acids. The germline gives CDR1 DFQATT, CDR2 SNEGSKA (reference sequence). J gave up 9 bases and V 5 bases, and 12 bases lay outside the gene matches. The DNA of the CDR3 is TGCAGTGCTCTCACTAGCGGGGGCTATCCAGGGCAGTACTTC. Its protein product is CSALTSGGYPGQYF.

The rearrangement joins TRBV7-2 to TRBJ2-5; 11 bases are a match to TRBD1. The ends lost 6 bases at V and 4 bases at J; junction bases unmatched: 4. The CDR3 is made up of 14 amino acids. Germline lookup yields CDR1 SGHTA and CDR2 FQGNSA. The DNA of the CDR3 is TGTGCCAGCAGGGGGACAGGGGGGAGAGAGACCCAGTACTTC. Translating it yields CASRGTGGRETQYF.

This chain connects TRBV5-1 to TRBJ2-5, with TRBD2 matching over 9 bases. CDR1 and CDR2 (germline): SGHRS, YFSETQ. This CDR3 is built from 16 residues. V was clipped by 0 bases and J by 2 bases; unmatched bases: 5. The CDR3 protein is CASSLAAGGLQETQYF. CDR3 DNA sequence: TGCGCCAGCAGCTTGGCAGCGGGGGGCCTACAAGAGACCCAGTACTTC.

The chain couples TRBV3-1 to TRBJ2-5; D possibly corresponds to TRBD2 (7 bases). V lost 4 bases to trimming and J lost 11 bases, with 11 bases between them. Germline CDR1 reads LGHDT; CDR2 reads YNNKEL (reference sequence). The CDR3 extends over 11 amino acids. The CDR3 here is CASSPGGSQYF. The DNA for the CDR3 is TGTGCCAGCAGCCCGGGGGGCAGTCAGTACTTC.

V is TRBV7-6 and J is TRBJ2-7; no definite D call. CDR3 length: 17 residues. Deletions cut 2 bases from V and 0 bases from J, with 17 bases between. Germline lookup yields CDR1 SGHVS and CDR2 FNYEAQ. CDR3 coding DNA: TGTGCCAGCAGCTTATTGCTTAAGGGCAAGAGCTCCTACGAGCAGTACTTC. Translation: CASSLLLKGKSSYEQYF.